One sample yielded the 18 T cell receptor beta chains listed below, sequenced in a study of blood T cell repertoires in COVID-19. Some clones are missing from TCRdb's copy, which holds only in-frame ones; the method was immunoSEQ multiplex PCR. The sample includes 250,000 to 350,000 clones, 80% to 90% of them seen just once. Sequencing input: PBMCs or T cells enriched from blood (not recorded which). These receptors all stem from a young woman who had recovered from COVID-19.

The chain recombines TRBV4-2 with TRBJ2-1; D gene uncertain. Germline V gene data show CDR1 as LGHNA and CDR2 as YNFKEQ. Trimming left V 4 bases short and J 9 bases short, with 10 bases between. The CDR3 extends over 12 amino acids. CDR3: CASSPGVPEQFF. CDR3 DNA: TGTGCCAGCAGCCCCGGTGTTCCTGAGCAGTTCTTC.

The CDR3 reads CASTLGAGLKSPLHF. The CDR3 bases are TGTGCCAGCACCCTGGGGGCAGGGCTTAAATCACCCCTCCACTTT. J is TRBJ1-6 and V is TRBV7-8, with D possibly matching TRBD1 (6 bases). The CDR3 sequence is 15 residues long. Germline V gives CDR1 SGHVS, CDR2 FQNEAQ. V lost 7 bases and J lost 10, with 20 bases in between.

This clone was recorded at least ten times. V and J are TRBV19 and TRBJ2-2, with a possible D match to TRBD2 (6 bases). CDR1 is LNHDA and CDR2 is SQIVND in the germline V gene (reference sequence). The CDR3 length is 16 residues. V was cut by 3 bases and J by 5 bases, with 16 bases left in between. The CDR3, as DNA: TGTGCCAGTAGTATCCCCGTCGGGGGAGGAACCGGGGAGCTGTTTTTT. Protein sequence: CASSIPVGGGTGELFF.

The chain employs TRBV5-1 and TRBJ2-3; D unresolved. CDR1 is SGHRS, CDR2 YFSETQ, per germline. This CDR3 has 14 residues. With 0 bases removed from V and 2 bases from J, the gap between germline ends came to 7 bases. The CDR3, as DNA: TGCGCCAGCAGCTTGGGGCAGATCACAGATACGCAGTATTTT. Translation gives CASSLGQITDTQYF.

DNA of the CDR3: TGTGCCAGCGCCTTAGGCCCCCCCGACAGTCCTTCCTACGAGCAGTACTTC. Translation gives CASALGPPDSPSYEQYF. This chain uses TRBV19 with TRBJ2-7; a possible D gene is TRBD1 (5 bases). Germline lookup yields CDR1 LNHDA and CDR2 SQIVND (reference sequence). This CDR3 contains 17 residues. V gave up 9 bases and J gave up 1 base, with 25 bases separating them.

The chain employs TRBV12-3 or TRBV12-4 and TRBJ1-5; D is unresolved. The CDR3 contains 12 residues. V was clipped by 6 bases and J by 1 base, with 4 bases between them. Here the CDR3 DNA reads TGTGCCAGCAGACAGAGCAATCAGCCCCAGCATTTT. It specifies CASRQSNQPQHF.

This chain links TRBV5-1 with TRBJ2-5, with TRBD1 matching 8 bases. Germline trimming cut 1 base from V and 2 bases from J; bases unmatched to any gene: 1. The CDR3 is 14 amino acids. The germline gives CDR1 SGHRS, CDR2 YFSETQ. The CDR3 protein is CASSLTGGQETQYF. In nucleotides, the CDR3 is TGCGCCAGCAGCTTGACAGGGGGGCAAGAGACCCAGTACTTC.

In DNA, the CDR3 is TGTGCCAGCAGCGAGGGCCACGAGCAGTACTTC. Encoded protein: CASSEGHEQYF. This chain connects TRBV7-9 to TRBJ2-7, with D possibly matching TRBD2 (5 bases). The germline V gene encodes CDR1 SEHNR and CDR2 FQNEAQ (reference sequence). V lost 5 bases to trimming and J lost 5 bases, with 7 bases between them. This CDR3 is 11 amino acids long.

The chain is built from TRBV2 and TRBJ1-4; a weak D match, TRBD1 (5 bases). The V end lost 8 bases, the J end lost 4 bases, and 14 bases lay between the germline ends. The germline V gene encodes CDR1 SNHLY and CDR2 FYNNEI. The CDR3 covers 14 residues. The CDR3 coding sequence is TGTGCCAGCGACCGGTTCGGGGGTAATGAAAAACTGTTTTTT. It encodes CASDRFGGNEKLFF.

The V call is TRBV28, the J call TRBJ1-2, with D maybe TRBD1 (6 bases). CDR3 length: 13 amino acids. V shed 4 bases and J shed 3 bases, with 9 bases lying between them. The germline CDR1 and CDR2 sequences are MDHEN and SYDVKM. DNA of the CDR3: TGTGCCAGCAGTTACGGGACACACTATGGCTACACCTTC. Translating gives CASSYGTHYGYTF.

This chain connects TRBV10-3 to TRBJ1-1, with D possibly matching TRBD1 (5 bases). The CDR3 length is 17 residues. Germline lookup yields CDR1 ENHRY and CDR2 SYGVKD. Trimming cost V 4 bases and J 0 bases, with 18 bases left between them. The DNA for the CDR3 is TGTGCCATCAGTGGCGTCAGGGCCCCTGGGGTGAACACTGAAGCTTTCTTT. This sequence encodes CAISGVRAPGVNTEAFF.

The chain links TRBV6-5 to TRBJ2-3, with 9 bases that match TRBD2. With V trimmed by 6 bases and J by 0 bases, 4 bases remained unmatched. This CDR3 has 15 amino acids. Germline CDR1 and CDR2: MNHEY and SVGAGI. DNA for the CDR3: TGTGCCAGCAGCTTAGCGGGGGAAAGCACAGATACGCAGTATTTT. Encoded protein: CASSLAGESTDTQYF.

The chain couples TRBV7-9 to TRBJ1-2; TRBD1 agrees at 7 bases. Germline CDR1 and CDR2: SEHNR and FQNEAQ (reference sequence). Trimming removed 8 bases from V and 8 bases from J; junction bases left unmatched: 11. The CDR3 length is 13 residues. The CDR3 sequence is CASVGTALGGYTF. The CDR3 nucleotides read TGTGCCAGCGTCGGGACAGCATTGGGCGGCTACACCTTC.

The J gene is TRBJ2-3, the V gene TRBV11-2; 11 nucleotides align to TRBD2. This CDR3 region has 16 residues. V shed 6 bases and J 2 bases; nucleotides not matched to a gene: 7. CDR1 and CDR2 (germline): SGHAT, FQNNGV. CDR3: CASRAGLADLTDTQYF. The CDR3 region has the DNA TGTGCCAGCAGAGCGGGACTAGCGGACCTCACAGATACGCAGTATTTT.

The CDR3 protein is CASSERAYDTGELFF. DNA of the CDR3: TGTGCCAGCAGTGAGCGCGCTTACGACACCGGGGAGCTGTTTTTT. The chain has TRBV6-4 and TRBJ2-2; no clear D. The CDR3 extends over 15 amino acids. CDR1 is MRHNA and CDR2 is SNTAGT in the germline V gene. Trimming left V 3 bases short and J 3 bases short, with 11 bases between.

V is TRBV19 and J is TRBJ1-3; D gene unclear. V shed 6 bases and J shed 3 bases, with 18 bases lying between them. Germline V gene lookup returns CDR1 LNHDA and CDR2 SQIVND (reference sequence). The CDR3 totals 16 residues. The CDR3 protein is CASSINSFPYGNTIYF. CDR3 bases: TGTGCCAGTAGCATTAATTCTTTTCCCTATGGAAACACCATATATTTT.

The chain carries TRBV27 and TRBJ1-6; D is perhaps TRBD1 (6 bases). Germline assignment: CDR1 MNHEY and CDR2 SMNVEV (reference sequence). This CDR3 is 15 amino acids long. Trimming took off 7 bases at V and 7 bases at J, with 17 bases between the two ends. CDR3: CASKGSTGRNSPLHF. The CDR3 DNA follows: TGTGCCAGCAAGGGGAGCACAGGGAGAAATTCACCCCTCCACTTT.

The chain links TRBV5-4 to TRBJ1-2; TRBD1 might be the D (5 bases). In germline, CDR1 is SGHNT, CDR2 YYREEE (reference sequence). Trimming took 4 bases from V and 4 from J, leaving 8 bases between them. This CDR3 contains 12 residues. Written as DNA, the CDR3 is TGTGCCAGCAGCCCGGGGGGCTATGGCTACACCTTC. It codes for CASSPGGYGYTF.